The 10 T cell receptor beta chains below were found in one sample sequenced in a study of regulatory T cells in long-lasting Graves disease. Specified time point: persistent/refractory GD, antithyroid drugs over 5 years with positive TRAb. The authors made the TCR library using RNA they extracted from PBMCs. Building of the TCR beta libraries involved iRepertoire HTBI primers and Arm-PCR of CDR3 regions. From the multiplex PCR reads, TCRdb called clonotypes with MiXCR, one entry per CDR3 protein. The profile shows 450,000 or so distinct CDR3 sequences, less than 25% of them singletons. This specimen consisted of peripheral blood mononuclear cells (PBMCs), obtained when the disease was refractory, from a patient treated with antithyroid drugs. All receptors come from a female donor with Graves disease.

This clonotype was seen only a few times. The gene calls are TRBV6-5 and TRBJ1-5; maybe TRBD1 (5 bases). The CDR3 is 18 amino acids. Germline V CDR1 and CDR2: MNHEY, SVGAGI. Trimming stripped 2 bases from V and 6 bases from J, with 23 bases between. The DNA for the CDR3 is TGTGCCAGCAGTTACGAGGGCCCTAGGAGGGGCCTAGGTCAGCCCCAGCATTTT. Amino acids: CASSYEGPRRGLGQPQHF.

Details on this clonotype: This could be a read error, since a much larger clone is one nucleotide away. The CDR3 end shows no conserved phenylalanine or tryptophan, and so a read error is likely. This sequence joins TRBV28 and TRBJ1-4; D ambiguous. The CDR3 runs 16 residues. Looked up from germline, CDR1 is MDHEN and CDR2 is SYDVKM. Trimming shortened V by 5 bases and J by 3 bases, and 16 bases separated the two germline ends. CDR3: CASSLAGRFANEKLFL. The DNA for the CDR3 is TGTGCCAGCAGTCTTGCAGGCCGCTTTGCTAATGAAAAACTGTTTCTT.

Remarks on this clonotype: Mismatch with germline at one junction end may stem from a read error. The rearrangement links TRBV12-3 or TRBV12-4 to TRBJ2-5, with no clear D. The better agreement between TRBJ2-1 and the DNA end casts doubt on the J call. The CDR3 runs to 13 residues. CDR3 amino acids: CASSQVSDNEQFF. The CDR3 DNA follows: TGTGCCAGCAGCCAAGTCTCCGACAATGAGCAGTTCTTC.

CDR3 coding DNA: TGCGCCAGCAGCCACCCCTGGACAGGGGTTGAAAAACTGTTTTTT. Amino acids: CASSHPWTGVEKLFF. The rearrangement links TRBV4-1 to TRBJ1-4, with 9 bases identical to TRBD1. CDR1 is MGHRA, CDR2 YSYEKL, per germline. The CDR3 loop spans 15 amino acids. V was clipped by 3 bases and J by 7 bases; unmatched bases: 6.

As for this clonotype: Possible read error: a much larger clone is one base away. The V call is TRBV27, the J call TRBJ2-5; D perhaps matches TRBD1 (6 bases). Trimming pared 0 bases from V and 5 bases from J, leaving 22 bases between. CDR1 is MNHEY, CDR2 SMNVEV, per germline (reference sequence). The CDR3 is made up of 18 amino acids. The CDR3 loop is CASSLSSGWGTSSETQYF. CDR3 DNA: TGTGCCAGCAGTTTATCTTCAGGGTGGGGGACAAGCTCGGAGACCCAGTACTTC.

As to this clonotype: An end of the junction differs from the germline gene, which may be a read error. The chain joins TRBV7-9 to TRBJ1-2, with TRBD1 matching over 7 bases. This CDR3 comprises 12 residues. Germline CDR1 reads SEHNR; CDR2 reads FQNEAQ (reference sequence). The CDR3 is CASSSDRDGYTF. In DNA, the CDR3 is TGTGCCAGTAGCTCAGACAGGGATGGCTACACCTTC.

This clonotype appeared many times. The chain recombines TRBV6-1 with TRBJ1-1, with 7 bases identical to TRBD1. Germline-derived CDR1 and CDR2 are MNHNS and SASEGT. V was pared by 5 bases and J by 6 bases, with 3 bases of the junction left unmatched. The CDR3 consists of 12 residues. The CDR3 reads CASSPDRAEAFF. The CDR3 DNA sequence: TGTGCCAGCAGTCCCGACAGGGCTGAAGCTTTCTTT.

This clonotype was seen repeatedly, ten times or more. The J gene is TRBJ2-7, the V gene TRBV12-3 or TRBV12-4; D may correspond to TRBD1 or TRBD2 (5 bases each). The CDR3 loop spans 14 amino acids. V dropped 4 bases and J dropped 6 bases, with 16 bases sitting between them. The CDR3 DNA reads TGTGCCAGCAGTTCTTACCAGGGTGGGAGCGAGCAGTACTTC. This codes for CASSSYQGGSEQYF.

In this sample, this clonotype turned up a few times. The CDR3 DNA follows: TGTGCCAGCAGCTCGGGACTAGCGCCGTACAATGAGCAGTTCTTC. Amino acid sequence: CASSSGLAPYNEQFF. The rearrangement uses TRBV7-9 and TRBJ2-1, with 10 bases matching TRBD2. The germline V gene has CDR1 SEHNR and CDR2 FQNEAQ (reference sequence). V lost 4 bases and J lost 4; bases outside the gene matches: 4. This CDR3 spans 15 amino acids. Full variable domain (remainder filled in from reference TRBV7-9 and TRBJ2-1): DTGVSQNPRHKITKRGQNVTFRCDPISEHNRLYWYRQTLGQGPEFLTYFQNEAQLEKSRLLSDRFSAERPKGSFSTLEIQRTEQGDSAMYLCASSSGLAPYNEQFFGPGTRLTVL.

Many counts were recorded for this clonotype. The chain carries TRBV5-8 and TRBJ2-5; TRBD2 agrees at 9 bases. The CDR3 extends over 16 amino acids. The germline CDR1 and CDR2 sequences are SGHTS and YDEGEE. The junction had 3 bases not matched to a gene; V was cut back by 0 bases and J by 0 bases. The DNA for the CDR3 is TGTGCCAGCAGCTTGGTGGCGGGAGGGGACCAAGAGACCCAGTACTTC. It yields the protein CASSLVAGGDQETQYF.